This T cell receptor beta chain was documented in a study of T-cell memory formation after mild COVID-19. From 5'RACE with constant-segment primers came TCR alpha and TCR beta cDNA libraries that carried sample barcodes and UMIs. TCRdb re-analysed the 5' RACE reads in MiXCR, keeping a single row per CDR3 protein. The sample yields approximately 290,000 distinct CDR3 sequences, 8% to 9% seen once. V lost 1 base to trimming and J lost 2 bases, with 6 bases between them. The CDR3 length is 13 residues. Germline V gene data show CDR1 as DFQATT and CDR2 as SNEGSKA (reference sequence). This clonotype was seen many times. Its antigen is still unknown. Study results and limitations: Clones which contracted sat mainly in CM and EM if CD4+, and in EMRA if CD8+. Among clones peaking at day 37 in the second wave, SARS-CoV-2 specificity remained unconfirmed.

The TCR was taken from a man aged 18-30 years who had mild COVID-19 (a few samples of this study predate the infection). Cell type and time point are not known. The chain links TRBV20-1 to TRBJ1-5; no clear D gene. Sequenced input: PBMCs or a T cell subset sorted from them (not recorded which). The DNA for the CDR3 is TGCAGTGCTAGAGCCCGGGGCAATCAGCCCCAGCATTTT. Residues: CSARARGNQPQHF.